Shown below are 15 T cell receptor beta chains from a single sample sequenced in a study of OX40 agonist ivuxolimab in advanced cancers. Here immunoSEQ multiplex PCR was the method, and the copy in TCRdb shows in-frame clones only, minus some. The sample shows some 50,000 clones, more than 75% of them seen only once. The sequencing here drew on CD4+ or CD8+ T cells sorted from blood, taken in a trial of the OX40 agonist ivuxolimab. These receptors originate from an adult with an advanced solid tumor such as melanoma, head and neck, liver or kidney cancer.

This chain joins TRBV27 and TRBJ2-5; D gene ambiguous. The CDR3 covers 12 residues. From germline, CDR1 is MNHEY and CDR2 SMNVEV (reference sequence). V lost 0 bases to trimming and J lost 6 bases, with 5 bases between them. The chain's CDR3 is CASSLSGQTQYF. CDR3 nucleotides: TGTGCCAGCAGTTTATCTGGGCAGACCCAGTACTTC.

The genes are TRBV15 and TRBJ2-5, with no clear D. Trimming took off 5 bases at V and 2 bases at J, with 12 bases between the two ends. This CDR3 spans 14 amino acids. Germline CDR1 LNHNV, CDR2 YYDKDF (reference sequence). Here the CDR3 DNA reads TGTGCCACCAGCCAGGCCCACGGGCAAGAGACCCAGTACTTC. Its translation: CATSQAHGQETQYF.

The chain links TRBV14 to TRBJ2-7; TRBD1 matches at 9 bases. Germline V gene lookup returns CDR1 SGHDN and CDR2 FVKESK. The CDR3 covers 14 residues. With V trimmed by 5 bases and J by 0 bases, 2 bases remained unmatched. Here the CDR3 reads CASSKTGGSYEQYF. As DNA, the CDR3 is TGTGCCAGCAGCAAGACAGGGGGCTCCTACGAGCAGTACTTC.

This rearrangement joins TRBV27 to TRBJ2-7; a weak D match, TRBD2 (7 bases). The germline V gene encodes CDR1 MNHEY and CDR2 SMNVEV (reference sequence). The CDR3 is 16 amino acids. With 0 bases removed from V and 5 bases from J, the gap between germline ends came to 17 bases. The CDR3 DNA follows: TGTGCCAGCAGTTTATCGGGAGGGGGGGATGATGACGAGCAGTACTTC. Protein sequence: CASSLSGGGDDDEQYF.

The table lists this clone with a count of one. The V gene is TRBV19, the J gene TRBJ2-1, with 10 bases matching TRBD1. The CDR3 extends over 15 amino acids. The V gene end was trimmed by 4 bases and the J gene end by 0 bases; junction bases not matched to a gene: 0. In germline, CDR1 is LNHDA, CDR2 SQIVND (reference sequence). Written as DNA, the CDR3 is TGTGCCAGTAGTAGGACAGGGGGCTCCTACAATGAGCAGTTCTTC. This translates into CASSRTGGSYNEQFF.

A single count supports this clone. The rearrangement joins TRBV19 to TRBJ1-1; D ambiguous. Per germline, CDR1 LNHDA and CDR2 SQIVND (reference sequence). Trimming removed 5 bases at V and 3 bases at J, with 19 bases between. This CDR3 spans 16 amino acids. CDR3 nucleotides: TGTGCCAGTAGTCCGCCACCAGGAGACCGGTACACTGAAGCTTTCTTT. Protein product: CASSPPPGDRYTEAFF.

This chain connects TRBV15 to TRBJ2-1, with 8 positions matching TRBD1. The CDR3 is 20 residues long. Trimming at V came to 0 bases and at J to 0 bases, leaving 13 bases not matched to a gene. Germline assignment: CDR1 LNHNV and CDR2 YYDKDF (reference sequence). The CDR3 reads CATSRDRGQVYTGSYNEQFF. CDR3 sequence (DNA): TGTGCCACCAGCAGAGATAGGGGACAGGTCTACACCGGCTCCTACAATGAGCAGTTCTTC.

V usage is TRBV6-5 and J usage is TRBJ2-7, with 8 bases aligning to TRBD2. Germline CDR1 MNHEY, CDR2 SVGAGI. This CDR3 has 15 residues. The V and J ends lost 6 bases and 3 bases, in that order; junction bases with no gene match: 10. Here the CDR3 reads CASSPSGGGFYEQYF. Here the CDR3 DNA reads TGTGCCAGCAGCCCCTCGGGCGGGGGGTTCTACGAGCAGTACTTC.

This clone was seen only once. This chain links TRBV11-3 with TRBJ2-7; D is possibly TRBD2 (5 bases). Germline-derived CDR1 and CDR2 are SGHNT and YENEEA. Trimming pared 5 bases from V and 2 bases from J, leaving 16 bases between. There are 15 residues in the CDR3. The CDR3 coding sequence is TGTGCCAGCAGCCCCCACCCCGGGGTGACCTACGAGCAGTACTTC. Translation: CASSPHPGVTYEQYF. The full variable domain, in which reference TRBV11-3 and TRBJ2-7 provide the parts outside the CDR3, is EAGVVQSPRYKIIEKKQPVAFWCNPISGHNTLYWYLQNLGQGPELLIRYENEEAVDDSQLPKDRFSAERLKGVDSTLKIQPAELGDSAVYLCASSPHPGVTYEQYFGPGTRLTVT.

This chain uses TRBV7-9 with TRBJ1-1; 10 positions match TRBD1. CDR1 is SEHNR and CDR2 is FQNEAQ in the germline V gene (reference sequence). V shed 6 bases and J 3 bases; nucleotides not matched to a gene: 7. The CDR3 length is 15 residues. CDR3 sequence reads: CASSQTGTGDTEAFF. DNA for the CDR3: TGTGCCAGCAGTCAGACCGGGACAGGGGACACTGAAGCTTTCTTT.

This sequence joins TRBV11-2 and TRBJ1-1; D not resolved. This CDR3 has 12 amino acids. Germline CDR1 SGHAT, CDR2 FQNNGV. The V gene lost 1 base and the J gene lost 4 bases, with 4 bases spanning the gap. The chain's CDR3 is CASSLGPTEAFF. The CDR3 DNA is TGTGCCAGCAGCTTAGGTCCCACTGAAGCTTTCTTT. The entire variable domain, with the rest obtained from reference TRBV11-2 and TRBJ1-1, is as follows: EAGVAQSPRYKIIEKRQSVAFWCNPISGHATLYWYQQILGQGPKLLIQFQNNGVVDDSQLPKDRFSAERLKGVDSTLKIQPAKLEDSAVYLCASSLGPTEAFFGQGTRLTVV.

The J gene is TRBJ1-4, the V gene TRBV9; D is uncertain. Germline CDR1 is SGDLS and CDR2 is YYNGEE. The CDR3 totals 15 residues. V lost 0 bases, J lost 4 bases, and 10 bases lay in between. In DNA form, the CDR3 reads TGTGCCAGCAGCGTAGAGGGAAGCCTTAATGAAAAACTGTTTTTT. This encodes CASSVEGSLNEKLFF.

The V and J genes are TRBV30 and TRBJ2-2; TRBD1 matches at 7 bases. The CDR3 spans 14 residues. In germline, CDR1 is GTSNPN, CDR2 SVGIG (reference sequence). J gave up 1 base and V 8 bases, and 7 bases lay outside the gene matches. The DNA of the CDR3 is TGTGCCGGGCTAAGGACAGGGAACACCGGGGAGCTGTTTTTT. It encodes CAGLRTGNTGELFF.

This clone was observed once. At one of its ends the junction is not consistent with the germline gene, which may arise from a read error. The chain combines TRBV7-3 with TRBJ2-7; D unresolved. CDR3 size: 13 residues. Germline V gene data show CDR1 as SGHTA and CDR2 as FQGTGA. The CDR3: CAGSLISSYEQYF. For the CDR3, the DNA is TGTGCCGGCAGCTTAATATCGTCCTACGAGCAGTACTTC. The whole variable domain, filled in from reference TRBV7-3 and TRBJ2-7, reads GAGVSQTPSNKVTEKGKYVELRCDPISGHTALYWYRQSLGQGPEFLIYFQGTGAADDSGLPNDRFFAVRPEGSVSTLKIQRTERGDSAVYLCAGSLISSYEQYFGPGTRLTVT.

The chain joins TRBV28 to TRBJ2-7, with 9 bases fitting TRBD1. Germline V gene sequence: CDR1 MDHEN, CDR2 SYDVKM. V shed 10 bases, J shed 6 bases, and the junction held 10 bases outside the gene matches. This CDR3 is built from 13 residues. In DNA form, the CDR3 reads TGTGCCATCATGCTCTTGACAGGGGGCGAGCAGTACTTC. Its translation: CAIMLLTGGEQYF.